Listed here are 19 T cell receptor beta chains from one sample, sequenced in a study of blood T cell repertoires in COVID-19. The data were produced by immunoSEQ multiplex PCR, yet TCRdb's version contains in-frame clones alone and is incomplete. The sample has under 35,000 clones, less than 80% seen once. Sequenced sample: peripheral blood. These receptors originate from an elderly man with acute or convalescent COVID-19.

The chain recombines TRBV19 with TRBJ1-3; D may be TRBD1 (6 bases). CDR3 length: 16 residues. With 6 bases removed from V and 2 bases from J, the gap between germline ends came to 17 bases. Germline V CDR1 and CDR2: LNHDA, SQIVND (reference sequence). CDR3 in DNA: TGTGCCAGTAGACCACAGGGATTTGGGACTGGAAACACCATATATTTT. It specifies CASRPQGFGTGNTIYF.

The V gene is TRBV20-1, the J gene TRBJ2-1; 10 bases are a match to TRBD2. The germline CDR1 and CDR2 sequences are DFQATT and SNEGSKA (reference sequence). The CDR3 has 11 amino acids. This chain's CDR3 is CILAGDNEQFF. The CDR3 nucleotides are TGCATTCTAGCGGGGGACAATGAGCAGTTCTTC.

The rearrangement joins TRBV6-2 or TRBV6-3 to TRBJ2-3; TRBD2 agrees at 13 bases. The ends lost 5 bases at V and 4 bases at J; junction bases unmatched: 6. Per germline, CDR1 MNHEY and CDR2 SVGEGT. This CDR3 is built from 16 residues. The CDR3 DNA reads as TGTGCCAGCAGTCCCACTAGCGGGGGGGCCGCAGATACGCAGTATTTT. Translated: CASSPTSGGAADTQYF.

This clone was counted only a few times. The chain has TRBV11-2 and TRBJ1-2; D is unclear. Deletions cut 5 bases from V and 4 bases from J, with 14 bases between. The V gene's germline CDR1 is SGHAT and CDR2 FQNNGV. This CDR3 comprises 14 residues. CDR3 amino acids: CASSRNRGGYGYTF. DNA for the CDR3: TGTGCCAGCAGCCGGAACCGCGGCGGCTATGGCTACACCTTC. Full variable domain (rest looked up from reference TRBV11-2 and TRBJ1-2): EAGVAQSPRYKIIEKRQSVAFWCNPISGHATLYWYQQILGQGPKLLIQFQNNGVVDDSQLPKDRFSAERLKGVDSTLKIQPAKLEDSAVYLCASSRNRGGYGYTFGSGTRLTVV.

The chain joins TRBV5-1 to TRBJ2-1; TRBD1 is a possible D gene (6 bases). The CDR3 contains 13 residues. Germline V lookup: CDR1 SGHRS, CDR2 YFSETQ. With 2 bases removed from V and 8 bases from J, the gap between germline ends came to 11 bases. The CDR3 DNA reads TGCGCCAGCAGCTTTATACCAGGGGATGAGCAGTTCTTC. It translates to CASSFIPGDEQFF.

The chain uses TRBV12-5 and TRBJ2-2; 8 bases are shared with TRBD1. J lost 1 base, V lost 5 bases, and 3 bases had no gene match. CDR3 length equals 15 residues. The germline V gene encodes CDR1 LGHNT and CDR2 FRNRAP. This CDR3 reads CASGHGQGNTGELFF. The DNA for the CDR3 is TGTGCTAGTGGTCACGGACAGGGGAACACCGGGGAGCTGTTTTTT. Filled out from reference TRBV12-5 and TRBJ2-2, the complete variable domain reads DARVTQTPRHKVTEMGQEVTMRCQPILGHNTVFWYRQTMMQGLELLAYFRNRAPLDDSGMPKDRFSAEMPDATLATLKIQPSEPRDSAVYFCASGHGQGNTGELFFGEGSRLTVL.

CDR3 DNA sequence: TGTGCCAGCAGCGTACAGGGGGCTGGGGGCTACACCTTC. It yields the protein CASSVQGAGGYTF. The rearrangement links TRBV6-5 to TRBJ1-2; 9 bases agree with TRBD1. J gave up 8 bases and V 6 bases, and 7 bases lay outside the gene matches. Germline V gene sequence: CDR1 MNHEY, CDR2 SVGAGI. The CDR3 consists of 13 residues.

This clone was seen only a few times. The CDR3 is CASSLGLSRLTNIQYF. In DNA, the CDR3 is TGTGCCAGCAGCCTGGGGCTCTCGAGATTGACAAACATTCAGTACTTC. The chain uses TRBV3-1 (or the pseudogene TRBV3-2) and TRBJ2-4; D is perhaps TRBD1 (5 bases). Trimming shortened V by 4 bases and J by 6 bases, and 19 bases separated the two germline ends. CDR1 and CDR2 (germline): LGHDT, YNNKEL (reference sequence). The CDR3 loop spans 16 amino acids.

Concerning this clone: The junction differs from germline at one of its ends, possibly a read error. The chain is built from TRBV7-9 and TRBJ1-2; D is possibly TRBD1 (6 bases). The CDR3 consists of 16 residues. CDR1 and CDR2 from the germline V gene are SEHNR and FQNEAQ (reference sequence). The DNA of the CDR3 is TGTGCCAGCAGCTTACGAACAGGGTCTGATAACTCTGGCTACACCTTC. Its protein product is CASSLRTGSDNSGYTF.

The CDR3 nucleotides read TGTGCCCTCCCCCCACAAGGAGGTCTCACTGAAGCTTTCTTT. Protein product: CALPPQGGLTEAFF. The rearrangement links TRBV19 to TRBJ1-1; D is unresolved. This CDR3 region has 14 residues. V was shortened by 11 bases and J by 4 bases, with 20 bases between the two germline ends. Germline loops: CDR1 LNHDA, CDR2 SQIVND (reference sequence). Using reference TRBV19 and TRBJ1-1 for the parts outside the CDR3, the full variable domain is DGGITQSPKYLFRKEGQNVTLSCEQNLNHDAMYWYRQDPGQGLRLIYYSQIVNDFQKGDIAEGYSVSREKKESFPLTVTSAQKNPTAFYLCALPPQGGLTEAFFGQGTRLTVV.

In its sample, this clone was seen a few times. This chain uses TRBV7-2 with TRBJ1-2; possible D gene TRBD1, 5 bases. The CDR3 contains 13 residues. The V end was cut by 6 bases, the J end by 4 bases, with 12 bases between. CDR1 is SGHTA, CDR2 FQGNSA, per germline. This CDR3 reads CASRTDSVYGYTF. The CDR3 DNA is TGTGCCAGCAGAACTGACAGCGTCTATGGCTACACCTTC. Drawing the rest from reference TRBV7-2 and TRBJ1-2, the complete variable domain is GAGVSQSPSNKVTEKGKDVELRCDPISGHTALYWYRQSLGQGLEFLIYFQGNSAPDKSGLPSDRFSAERTGGSVSTLTIQRTQQEDSAVYLCASRTDSVYGYTFGSGTRLTVV.

The chain links TRBV9 to TRBJ2-5; the D gene is possibly TRBD2 (5 bases). V shed 4 bases and J shed 3 bases, with 10 bases lying between them. CDR3 size: 13 residues. Per the germline V gene, CDR1 is SGDLS and CDR2 is YYNGEE. The CDR3 DNA reads TGTGCCAGCAGCTACTCGAGGGAAGAGACCCAGTACTTC. Encoded protein: CASSYSREETQYF.

This rearrangement joins TRBV27 to TRBJ1-3; weak D call: TRBD1 (6 bases). The germline CDR1 and CDR2 sequences are MNHEY and SMNVEV (reference sequence). The CDR3 contains 18 residues. The ends were cut back, 4 bases at V and 0 bases at J, with 19 bases in the middle. The CDR3 here is CASSYRGLTGLSGNTIYF. The DNA of the CDR3 is TGTGCCAGCAGTTATAGGGGTCTGACAGGTCTCTCTGGAAACACCATATATTTT.

The rearrangement joins TRBV28 to TRBJ1-1; no clear D. Germline loops: CDR1 MDHEN, CDR2 SYDVKM. Trimming took 10 bases from V and 2 from J, leaving 8 bases between them. This CDR3 spans 11 amino acids. The CDR3 sequence is CAILSNTEAFF. The CDR3, as DNA: TGTGCCATCTTGAGTAACACTGAAGCTTTCTTT.

This chain joins TRBV9 and TRBJ1-6, with TRBD1 as a possible D gene (5 bases). Germline V gives CDR1 SGDLS, CDR2 YYNGEE. V lost 0 bases, J lost 7 bases, and 8 bases lay in between. The CDR3 covers 14 residues. CDR3 sequence: CASSVVPGNSPLHF. The CDR3 nucleotides read TGTGCCAGCAGCGTAGTGCCAGGGAATTCACCCCTCCACTTT.

The V and J genes are TRBV5-1 and TRBJ2-5; no clear D gene. V was trimmed by 0 bases and J by 3 bases, leaving 6 bases between them. Germline V gives CDR1 SGHRS, CDR2 YFSETQ. This CDR3 spans 13 amino acids. In DNA form, the CDR3 reads TGCGCCAGCAGCTTGGGTGCGAAAGAGACCCAGTACTTC. Translated, it gives CASSLGAKETQYF.

This clone is a singleton in its sample. This chain connects TRBV4-1 to TRBJ1-1, with TRBD1 identical over 8 bases. The CDR3 totals 15 residues. The germline V gene encodes CDR1 MGHRA and CDR2 YSYEKL. The V and J ends lost 4 bases and 0 bases, in that order; junction bases with no gene match: 4. The CDR3 nucleotides read TGCGCCAGCAGCCGACAGGGGACTCTGAACACTGAAGCTTTCTTT. Its translation: CASSRQGTLNTEAFF.

V is TRBV12-3 or TRBV12-4 and J is TRBJ1-2; no reliable D call. The CDR3 is made up of 13 amino acids. The V end was cut by 0 bases, the J end by 4 bases, with 6 bases between. CDR3 sequence reads: CASSLAAGYGYTF. CDR3 nucleotide sequence: TGTGCCAGCAGTTTAGCCGCCGGCTATGGCTACACCTTC.

The chain links TRBV9 to TRBJ2-1; 10 nucleotides align to TRBD1. CDR3 length equals 13 residues. Germline loops: CDR1 SGDLS, CDR2 YYNGEE. CDR3 coding DNA: TGTGTGTCCGGGGACAGGGGTAACAATGAGCAGTTCTTC. Its protein is CVSGDRGNNEQFF.